This entry lists 19 T cell receptor beta chains sequenced from one sample in a study of T cell responses to AZD1222 COVID-19 vaccine. Clones were sequenced by immunoSEQ multiplex PCR, and TCRdb holds only the in-frame ones, with some missing. The sample has fewer than 250,000 clones, 92% seen once; the top ten hold 1% to 1.5%. This specimen consisted of peripheral blood, obtained on day 0 of AZD1222 vaccination. The receptors originated from an adult in good health.

CDR3 residues: CASSLSQGVGGETQYF. The CDR3 DNA reads as TGTGCCAGCAGCTTATCGCAGGGGGTCGGTGGTGAGACCCAGTACTTC. The chain has TRBV7-2 and TRBJ2-5; TRBD1 agrees at 7 bases. The CDR3 covers 16 residues. CDR1 is SGHTA, CDR2 FQGNSA, per germline. V dropped 2 bases and J dropped 5; count of bases not matched to a gene: 11.

This chain connects TRBV28 to TRBJ1-4; D remains ambiguous. CDR1 MDHEN and CDR2 SYDVKM come from the germline V gene. Trimming stripped 2 bases from V and 7 bases from J, with 14 bases between. CDR3 size: 15 residues. CDR3 protein: CASSLPGPLGEKLFF. As DNA, the CDR3 is TGTGCCAGCAGTTTACCCGGCCCGTTGGGTGAAAAACTGTTTTTT.

The chain links TRBV7-2 to TRBJ1-1; the D is unclear. V was cut by 5 bases and J by 0 bases, with 10 bases left in between. From germline, CDR1 is SGHTA and CDR2 FQGNSA. The CDR3 spans 14 residues. CDR3 in DNA: TGTGCCAGCAGCGAGCCGACGGTGAACACTGAAGCTTTCTTT. Encoded protein: CASSEPTVNTEAFF.

The chain couples TRBV15 to TRBJ2-7; a weak D match, TRBD1 (7 bases). The CDR3 length is 18 residues. Trimming took 0 bases from V and 3 from J, leaving 21 bases between them. Per germline, CDR1 LNHNV and CDR2 YYDKDF (reference sequence). CDR3 in amino acids: CATSRDSARGTVIYEQYF. CDR3 DNA: TGTGCCACCAGCAGAGATTCGGCCCGCGGGACAGTAATCTACGAGCAGTACTTC.

This clone was seen just once. This rearrangement joins TRBV9 to TRBJ1-2; tentative D call: TRBD1 (5 bases). Trimming shortened V by 7 bases and J by 5 bases, and 12 bases separated the two germline ends. This CDR3 has 12 residues. The germline V gene has CDR1 SGDLS and CDR2 YYNGEE. The CDR3 is CASSGGWYGYTF. For the CDR3, the DNA is TGTGCCAGCTCCGGGGGTTGGTATGGCTACACCTTC.

The V gene is TRBV19, the J gene TRBJ1-3; 7 nucleotides line up with TRBD1. The V gene's germline CDR1 is LNHDA and CDR2 SQIVND (reference sequence). This CDR3 comprises 16 residues. The V gene end was trimmed by 9 bases and the J gene end by 8 bases; junction bases not matched to a gene: 19. The chain's CDR3 is CASTKGAPDRGDTIYF. Here the CDR3 DNA reads TGTGCCAGCACTAAGGGGGCTCCCGACCGAGGTGACACCATATATTTT.

The chain recombines TRBV6-5 with TRBJ2-3; tentatively, D is TRBD1 (5 bases). The CDR3 contains 16 residues. Looked up from germline, CDR1 is MNHEY and CDR2 is SVGAGI. Trimming took 0 bases from V and 1 from J, leaving 11 bases between them. This chain's CDR3 is CASSYSPGPGTDTQYF. The CDR3 region has the DNA TGTGCCAGCAGTTACTCCCCAGGGCCCGGCACAGATACGCAGTATTTT.

The chain is built from TRBV27 and TRBJ2-2; D uncertain. Germline V gene data show CDR1 as MNHEY and CDR2 as SMNVEV (reference sequence). This CDR3 spans 16 amino acids. Trimming left V 7 bases short and J 0 bases short, with 15 bases between. CDR3 sequence: CASTTSQFANTGELFF. CDR3 nucleotide sequence: TGTGCCAGCACGACCAGCCAGTTCGCGAACACCGGGGAGCTGTTTTTT.

This chain links TRBV30 with TRBJ1-5; TRBD1 might be the D (5 bases). Germline V lookup: CDR1 GTSNPN, CDR2 SVGIG (reference sequence). The length of the CDR3 is 14 residues. Trimming cost V 4 bases and J 3 bases, with 13 bases left between them. The CDR3: CAWTQGGDNQPQHF. The CDR3 DNA is TGTGCCTGGACCCAGGGCGGGGACAATCAGCCCCAGCATTTT. The full variable domain, its missing parts supplied by reference TRBV30 and TRBJ1-5, is SQTIHQWPATLVQPVGSPLSLECTVEGTSNPNLYWYRQAAGRGLQLLFYSVGIGQISSEVPQNLSASRPQDRQFILSSKKLLLSDSGFYLCAWTQGGDNQPQHFGDGTRLSIL.

CDR3 loop: CASRTLGFFATF. The DNA for the CDR3 is TGTGCCAGCAGGACATTGGGGTTTTTCGCCACCTTC. The V and J genes are TRBV28 and TRBJ1-2; D gene uncertain. V gave up 6 bases and J gave up 13 bases, with 18 bases separating them. Germline V CDR1 and CDR2: MDHEN, SYDVKM. The CDR3 sequence is 12 residues long.

The CDR3 loop reads CASSKSSGPMDKTF. The CDR3 nucleotides are TGTGCCAGCAGCAAATCTTCGGGTCCCATGGATAAGACCTTC. V and J are TRBV21-1 and TRBJ1-2. TRBV21-1 is deemed a pseudogene. This CDR3 contains 14 residues.

A remark on this clone: Distinct nucleotide sequences in the sample also encode this CDR3. CDR3 sequence (DNA): TGTGCCAGCAGCGTAGATGGGGCAAATCAGCCCCAGCATTTT. It codes for CASSVDGANQPQHF. V gene TRBV9 combines with J gene TRBJ1-5; the D gene is possibly TRBD1 (5 bases). V shed 0 bases and J shed 4 bases, with 8 bases lying between them. The CDR3 is 14 residues long. CDR1 is SGDLS, CDR2 YYNGEE, per germline.

The chain is built from TRBV5-5 and TRBJ1-1; possible D gene TRBD1, 6 bases. This CDR3 has 14 residues. Germline CDR1 SGHKS, CDR2 YYEKEE (reference sequence). V dropped 4 bases and J dropped 4 bases, with 14 bases sitting between them. This CDR3 is CASSPPTGITEAFF. CDR3 in DNA: TGTGCCAGCAGCCCACCTACAGGGATCACTGAAGCTTTCTTT.

This chain joins TRBV5-4 and TRBJ1-1; 9 bases line up with TRBD1. This CDR3 spans 19 amino acids. The germline gives CDR1 SGHNT, CDR2 YYREEE (reference sequence). V gave up 5 bases and J gave up 1 base; unmatched junction bases: 18. CDR3 in DNA: TGTGCCAGCAGGCTTGGAGTTAGTACAGGGGGCAGGAGGAACACTGAAGCTTTCTTT. Its protein product is CASRLGVSTGGRRNTEAFF.

Written as DNA, the CDR3 is TGTGCCACCTGGACAGGCCCTAGCAATCAGCCCCAGCATTTT. Translated, it gives CATWTGPSNQPQHF. The V and J genes are TRBV10-3 and TRBJ1-5; 7 bases are shared with TRBD1. This CDR3 has 14 amino acids. Looked up from germline, CDR1 is ENHRY and CDR2 is SYGVKD. V shed 10 bases and J 0 bases; nucleotides not matched to a gene: 6.

This chain connects TRBV9 to TRBJ2-3; TRBD1 agrees at 9 bases. The V gene's germline CDR1 is SGDLS and CDR2 YYNGEE. V lost 4 bases, J lost 2 bases, and 5 bases stayed unmatched. The CDR3 has 15 amino acids. The CDR3 sequence is CASSRTGVHTDTQYF. In DNA form, the CDR3 reads TGTGCCAGCAGCCGGACAGGGGTCCACACAGATACGCAGTATTTT.

Note on this clone: Other DNA sequences in this specimen translate into the identical CDR3. The chain couples TRBV7-9 to TRBJ1-6; D is possibly TRBD1 (5 bases). The CDR3 runs to 14 residues. V was clipped by 5 bases and J by 4 bases, with 9 bases between them. Germline V gene data show CDR1 as SEHNR and CDR2 as FQNEAQ (reference sequence). The CDR3 nucleotides are TGTGCCAGCAGCCCCGACAGTTATAATTCACCCCTCCACTTT. Translating gives CASSPDSYNSPLHF.

The chain couples TRBV11-3 to TRBJ2-5, with 8 nucleotides matching TRBD2. V lost 8 bases and J lost 0; bases outside the gene matches: 14. Germline CDR1 is SGHNT and CDR2 is YENEEA. The CDR3 length is 17 residues. This chain's CDR3 is CASVLDFGGDYQETQYF. Here the CDR3 DNA reads TGTGCCAGCGTTTTAGATTTCGGGGGGGACTACCAAGAGACCCAGTACTTC.

V gene TRBV5-8 combines with J gene TRBJ1-3; D unclear. The CDR3 loop spans 13 amino acids. Looked up from germline, CDR1 is SGHTS and CDR2 is YDEGEE. V was pared by 2 bases and J by 4 bases, with 7 bases between. CDR3 sequence reads: CASSFRAGNTIYF. The CDR3 nucleotides read TGTGCCAGCAGCTTTCGGGCCGGAAACACCATATATTTT.